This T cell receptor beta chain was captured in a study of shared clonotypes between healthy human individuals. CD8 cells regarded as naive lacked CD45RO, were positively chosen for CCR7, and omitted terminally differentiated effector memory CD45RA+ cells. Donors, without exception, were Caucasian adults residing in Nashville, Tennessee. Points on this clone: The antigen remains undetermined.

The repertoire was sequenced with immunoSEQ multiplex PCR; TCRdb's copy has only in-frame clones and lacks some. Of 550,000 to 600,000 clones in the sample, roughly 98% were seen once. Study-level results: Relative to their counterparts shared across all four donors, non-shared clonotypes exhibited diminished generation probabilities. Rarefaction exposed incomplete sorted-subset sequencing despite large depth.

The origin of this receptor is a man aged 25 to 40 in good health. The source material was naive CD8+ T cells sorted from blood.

DNA for the CDR3: TGTGCCAGCAGTTTACTTGAGAACACCGGGGAGCTGTTTTTT. It yields the protein CASSLLENTGELFF. The chain recombines TRBV27 with TRBJ2-2, with unresolved D. CDR1 and CDR2 (germline): MNHEY, SMNVEV (reference sequence). The CDR3 loop spans 14 amino acids. The germline V and J ends were trimmed by 2 bases and 1 base, with 5 bases remaining between them.